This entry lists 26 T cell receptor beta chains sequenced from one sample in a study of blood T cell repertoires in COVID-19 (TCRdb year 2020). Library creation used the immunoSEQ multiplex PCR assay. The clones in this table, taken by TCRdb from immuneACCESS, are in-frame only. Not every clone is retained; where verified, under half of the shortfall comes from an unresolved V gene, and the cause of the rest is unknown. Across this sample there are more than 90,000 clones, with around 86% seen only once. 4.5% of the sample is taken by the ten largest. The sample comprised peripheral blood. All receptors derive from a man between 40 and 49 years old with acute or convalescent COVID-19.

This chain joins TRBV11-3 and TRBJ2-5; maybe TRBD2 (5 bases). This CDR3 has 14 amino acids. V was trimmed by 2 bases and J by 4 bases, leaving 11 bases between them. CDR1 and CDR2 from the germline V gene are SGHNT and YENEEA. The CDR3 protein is CASSLREGSETQYF. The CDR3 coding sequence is TGTGCCAGCAGCTTAAGAGAGGGTTCAGAGACCCAGTACTTC.

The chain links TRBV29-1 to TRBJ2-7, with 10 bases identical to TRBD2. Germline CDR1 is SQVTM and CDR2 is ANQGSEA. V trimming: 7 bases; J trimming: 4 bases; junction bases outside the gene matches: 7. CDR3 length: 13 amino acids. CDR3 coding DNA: TGCAGCGCACGGACTAGCGGTAATTACGAGCAGTACTTC. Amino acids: CSARTSGNYEQYF.

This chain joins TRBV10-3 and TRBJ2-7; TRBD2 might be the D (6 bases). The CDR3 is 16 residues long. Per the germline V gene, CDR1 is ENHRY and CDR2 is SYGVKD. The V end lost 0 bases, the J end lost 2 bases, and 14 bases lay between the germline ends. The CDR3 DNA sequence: TGTGCCATCAGTGAGTCGTGGCGGGGTCCAACCTACGAGCAGTACTTC. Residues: CAISESWRGPTYEQYF.

CDR3 nucleotides: TGTGCCAGTAGTATTAGGGTGGGAGCGGAGACCCAGTACTTC. Amino acid sequence: CASSIRVGAETQYF. The V gene is TRBV19, the J gene TRBJ2-5; tentatively, D is TRBD2 (5 bases). The CDR3 spans 14 residues. Trimming removed 3 bases at V and 5 bases at J, with 13 bases between. The germline V gene encodes CDR1 LNHDA and CDR2 SQIVND (reference sequence).

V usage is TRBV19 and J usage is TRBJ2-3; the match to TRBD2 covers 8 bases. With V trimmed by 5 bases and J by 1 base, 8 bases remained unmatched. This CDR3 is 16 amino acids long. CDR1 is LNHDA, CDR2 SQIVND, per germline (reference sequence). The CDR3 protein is CASSAPAGAGTDTQYF. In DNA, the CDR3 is TGTGCCAGTAGTGCCCCAGCGGGGGCGGGCACAGATACGCAGTATTTT.

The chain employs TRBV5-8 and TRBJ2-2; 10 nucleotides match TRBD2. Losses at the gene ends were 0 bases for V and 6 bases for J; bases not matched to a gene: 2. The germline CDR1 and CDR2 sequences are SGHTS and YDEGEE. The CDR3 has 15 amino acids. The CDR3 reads CASSLEGLASGELFF. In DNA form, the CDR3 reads TGTGCCAGCAGCTTGGAGGGACTAGCGTCCGGGGAGCTGTTTTTT.

The CDR3 DNA sequence: TGTGCCAGTAGTAGGAGCGGGATAACCTACAATGAGCAGTTCTTC. Translated, it gives CASSRSGITYNEQFF. This chain uses TRBV19 with TRBJ2-1; 7 bases map to TRBD2. J gave up 2 bases and V 4 bases, and 5 bases lay outside the gene matches. This CDR3 has 15 amino acids. Germline V gives CDR1 LNHDA, CDR2 SQIVND (reference sequence). The variable domain in full, with the rest retrieved from reference TRBV19 and TRBJ2-1, is DGGITQSPKYLFRKEGQNVTLSCEQNLNHDAMYWYRQDPGQGLRLIYYSQIVNDFQKGDIAEGYSVSREKKESFPLTVTSAQKNPTAFYLCASSRSGITYNEQFFGPGTRLTVL.

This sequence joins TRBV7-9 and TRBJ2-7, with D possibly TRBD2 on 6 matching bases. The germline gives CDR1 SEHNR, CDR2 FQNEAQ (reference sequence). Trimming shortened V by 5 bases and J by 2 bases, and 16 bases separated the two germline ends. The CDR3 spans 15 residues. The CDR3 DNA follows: TGTGCCAGCAGCCACCACCGGGACTTTCCCTACGAGCAGTACTTC. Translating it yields CASSHHRDFPYEQYF.

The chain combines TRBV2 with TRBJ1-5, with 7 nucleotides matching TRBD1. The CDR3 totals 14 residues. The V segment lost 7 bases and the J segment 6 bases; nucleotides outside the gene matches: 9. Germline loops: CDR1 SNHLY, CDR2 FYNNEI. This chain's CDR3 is CASMIGQAGQPQHF. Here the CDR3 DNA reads TGTGCCAGCATGATTGGACAGGCCGGTCAGCCCCAGCATTTT.

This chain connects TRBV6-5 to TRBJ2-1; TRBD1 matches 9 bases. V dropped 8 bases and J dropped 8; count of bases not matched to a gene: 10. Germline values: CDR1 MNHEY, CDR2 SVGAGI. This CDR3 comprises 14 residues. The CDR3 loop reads CASGYRDRVHEQFF. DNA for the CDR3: TGTGCCAGCGGATACCGGGACAGGGTCCATGAGCAGTTCTTC.

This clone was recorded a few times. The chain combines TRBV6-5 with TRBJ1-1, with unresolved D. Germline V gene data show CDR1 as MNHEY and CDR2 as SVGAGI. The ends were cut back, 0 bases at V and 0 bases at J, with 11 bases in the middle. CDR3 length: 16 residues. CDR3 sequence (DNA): TGTGCCAGCAGTTACTCGCGCACTTCTCTGAACACTGAAGCTTTCTTT. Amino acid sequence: CASSYSRTSLNTEAFF.

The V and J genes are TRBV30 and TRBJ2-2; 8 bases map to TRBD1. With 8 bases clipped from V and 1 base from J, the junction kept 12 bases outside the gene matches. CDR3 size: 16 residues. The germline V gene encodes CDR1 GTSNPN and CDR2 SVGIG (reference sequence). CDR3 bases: TGTGCCGGGGGGATAGAGGGACAGGTGAACACCGGGGAGCTGTTTTTT. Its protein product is CAGGIEGQVNTGELFF. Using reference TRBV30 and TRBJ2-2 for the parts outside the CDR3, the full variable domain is SQTIHQWPATLVQPVGSPLSLECTVEGTSNPNLYWYRQAAGRGLQLLFYSVGIGQISSEVPQNLSASRPQDRQFILSSKKLLLSDSGFYLCAGGIEGQVNTGELFFGEGSRLTVL.

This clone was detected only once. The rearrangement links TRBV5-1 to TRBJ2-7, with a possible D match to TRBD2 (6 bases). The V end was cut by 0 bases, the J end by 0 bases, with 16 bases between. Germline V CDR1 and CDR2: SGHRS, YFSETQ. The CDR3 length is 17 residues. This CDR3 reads CASSLDGLAGSSYEQYF. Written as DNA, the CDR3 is TGCGCCAGCAGCTTGGACGGACTTGCGGGGAGCTCCTACGAGCAGTACTTC.

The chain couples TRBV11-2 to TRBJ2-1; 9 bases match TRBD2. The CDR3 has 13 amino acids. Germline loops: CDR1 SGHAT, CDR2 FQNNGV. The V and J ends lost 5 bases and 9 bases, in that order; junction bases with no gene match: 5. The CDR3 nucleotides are TGTGCCAGCAGCCGTAGCGGGAGTGCTGAGCAGTTCTTC. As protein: CASSRSGSAEQFF.

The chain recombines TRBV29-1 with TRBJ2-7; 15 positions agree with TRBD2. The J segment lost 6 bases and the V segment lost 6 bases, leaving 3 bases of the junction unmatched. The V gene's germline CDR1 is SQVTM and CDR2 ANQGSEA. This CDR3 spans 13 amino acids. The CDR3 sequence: CSVGTSGGREQYF. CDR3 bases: TGCAGCGTCGGGACTAGCGGGGGGCGCGAGCAGTACTTC.

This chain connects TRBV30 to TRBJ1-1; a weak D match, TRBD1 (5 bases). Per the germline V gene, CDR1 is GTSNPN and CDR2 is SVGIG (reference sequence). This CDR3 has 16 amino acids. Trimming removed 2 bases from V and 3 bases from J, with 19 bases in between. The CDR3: CAWSSGQGGMYTEAFF. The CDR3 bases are TGTGCCTGGAGTTCGGGGCAGGGAGGTATGTACACTGAAGCTTTCTTT.

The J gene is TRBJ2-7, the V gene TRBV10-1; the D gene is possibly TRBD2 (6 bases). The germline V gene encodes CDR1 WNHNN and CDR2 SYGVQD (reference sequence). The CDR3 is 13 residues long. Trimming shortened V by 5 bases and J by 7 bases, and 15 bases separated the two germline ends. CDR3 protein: CASSTSLNGEQYF. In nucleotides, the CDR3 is TGCGCCAGCAGTACTAGCTTGAATGGGGAGCAGTACTTC.

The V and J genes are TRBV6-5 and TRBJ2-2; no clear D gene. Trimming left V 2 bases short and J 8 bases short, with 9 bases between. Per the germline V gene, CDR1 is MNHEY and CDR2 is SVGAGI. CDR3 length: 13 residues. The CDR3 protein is CASSYDGFGELFF. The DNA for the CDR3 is TGTGCCAGCAGTTACGATGGCTTTGGGGAGCTGTTTTTT.

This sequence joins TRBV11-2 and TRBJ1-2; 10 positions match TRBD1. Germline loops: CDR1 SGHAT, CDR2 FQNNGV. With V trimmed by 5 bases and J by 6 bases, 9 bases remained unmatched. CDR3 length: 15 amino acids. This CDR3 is CASSNPGQGSHGYTF. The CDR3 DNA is TGTGCCAGCAGCAATCCGGGACAGGGGTCCCATGGCTACACCTTC.

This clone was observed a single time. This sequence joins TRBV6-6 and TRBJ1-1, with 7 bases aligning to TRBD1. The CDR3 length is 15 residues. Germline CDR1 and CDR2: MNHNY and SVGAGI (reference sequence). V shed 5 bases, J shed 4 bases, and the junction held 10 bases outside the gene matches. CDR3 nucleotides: TGTGCCAGCAGTACTCTCCCTCAGGGGGGCACTGAAGCTTTCTTT. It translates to CASSTLPQGGTEAFF.

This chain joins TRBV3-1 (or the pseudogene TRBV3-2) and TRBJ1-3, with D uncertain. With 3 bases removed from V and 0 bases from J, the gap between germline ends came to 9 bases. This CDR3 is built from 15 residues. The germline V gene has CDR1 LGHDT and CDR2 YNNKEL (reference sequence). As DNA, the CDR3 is TGTGCCAGCAGCCAGACTGCGAGCTCTGGAAACACCATATATTTT. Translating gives CASSQTASSGNTIYF.

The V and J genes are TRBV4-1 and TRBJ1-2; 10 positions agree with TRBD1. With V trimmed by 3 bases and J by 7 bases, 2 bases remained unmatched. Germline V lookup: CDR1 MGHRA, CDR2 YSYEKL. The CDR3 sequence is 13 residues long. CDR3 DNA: TGCGCCAGCAGCCAGACAGGGGGCCTTGGCTACACCTTC. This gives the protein CASSQTGGLGYTF.

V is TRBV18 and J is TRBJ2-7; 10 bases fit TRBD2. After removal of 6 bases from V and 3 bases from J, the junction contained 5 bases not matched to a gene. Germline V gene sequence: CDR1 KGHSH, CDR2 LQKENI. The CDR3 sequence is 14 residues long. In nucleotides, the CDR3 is TGTGCCAGCTCCCCTAGCGGGAGACTCTACGAGCAGTACTTC. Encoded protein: CASSPSGRLYEQYF.

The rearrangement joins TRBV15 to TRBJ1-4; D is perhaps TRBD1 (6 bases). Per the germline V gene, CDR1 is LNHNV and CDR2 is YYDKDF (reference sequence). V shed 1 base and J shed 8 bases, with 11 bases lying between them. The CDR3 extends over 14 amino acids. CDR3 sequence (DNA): TGTGCCACCAGCAGAGGGAGGCAGGGGGAAAAACTGTTTTTT. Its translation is CATSRGRQGEKLFF.

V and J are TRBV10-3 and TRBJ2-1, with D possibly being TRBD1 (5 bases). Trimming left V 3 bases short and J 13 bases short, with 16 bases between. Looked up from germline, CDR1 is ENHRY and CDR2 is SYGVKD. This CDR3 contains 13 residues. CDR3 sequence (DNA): TGTGCCATCAGTGACGGACCACAGGACGGTCAGTTCTTC. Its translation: CAISDGPQDGQFF.

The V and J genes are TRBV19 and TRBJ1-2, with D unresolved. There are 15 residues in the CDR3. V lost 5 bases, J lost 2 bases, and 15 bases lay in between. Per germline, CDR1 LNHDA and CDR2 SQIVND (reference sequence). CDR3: CASSSSGFSNYGYTF. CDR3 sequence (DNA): TGTGCCAGTAGTTCTTCAGGATTCTCAAACTATGGCTACACCTTC.